A single T cell receptor (beta chain) is shown here with its context. The antigen remains unidentified. Sorting defined conventional CD4 T cells as CD4+CD127+. This sample is drawn from a study of B cell selection in AIRE deficiency. Findings and caveats of the study: CDR3s were shorter in shared Treg sequences, reflecting few non-templated nucleotide insertions. Patient Tconv cells held about 31% of Treg sequences shared by healthy donors. Of over 3,500 shared Treg TCRbeta sequences, around 32% were healthy-only, around 10% patient-only.

As processed by the authors: Pooled conventional T cells gave 100,000 to 120,000 patient and 130,000 to 150,000 donor TCRbeta sequences. Libraries were prepared by immunoSEQ multiplex PCR; TCRdb keeps only in-frame clonotypes and omits some of them. V and J calls and clone size follow that table, whereas D and trimming were derived from the DNA. The repertoire holds fewer than 30,000 clones, with roughly 97% as singletons. Germline CDR1 ENHRY, CDR2 SYGVKD. There are 12 residues in the CDR3. Trimming at V came to 9 bases and at J to 6 bases, leaving 7 bases not matched to a gene. The sample comprised conventional CD4+ T cells sorted from PBMCs. The sequence derives from a human donor with AIRE deficiency. The V gene is TRBV10-3, the J gene TRBJ2-7; TRBD1 matches at 8 bases. The CDR3 loop reads CAIGQGVVEQYF. CDR3 nucleotides: TGTGCCATTGGACAGGGTGTCGTCGAGCAGTACTTC.